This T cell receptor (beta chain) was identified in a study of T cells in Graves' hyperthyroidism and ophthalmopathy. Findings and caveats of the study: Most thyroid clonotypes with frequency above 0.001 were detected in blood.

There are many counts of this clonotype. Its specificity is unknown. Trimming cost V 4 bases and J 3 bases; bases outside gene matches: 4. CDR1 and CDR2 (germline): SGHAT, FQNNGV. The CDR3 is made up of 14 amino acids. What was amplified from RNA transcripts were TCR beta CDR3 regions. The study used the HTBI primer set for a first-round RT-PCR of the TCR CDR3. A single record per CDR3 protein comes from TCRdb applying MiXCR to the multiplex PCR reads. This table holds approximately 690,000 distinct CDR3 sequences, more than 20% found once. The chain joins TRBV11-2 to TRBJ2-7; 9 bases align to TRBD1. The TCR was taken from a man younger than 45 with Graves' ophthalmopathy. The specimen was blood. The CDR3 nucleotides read TGTGCCAGCAGCTCAGGACAGGGGATCTACGAGCAGTACTTC. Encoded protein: CASSSGQGIYEQYF. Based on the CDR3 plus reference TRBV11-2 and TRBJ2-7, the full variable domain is EAGVAQSPRYKIIEKRQSVAFWCNPISGHATLYWYQQILGQGPKLLIQFQNNGVVDDSQLPKDRFSAERLKGVDSTLKIQPAKLEDSAVYLCASSSGQGIYEQYFGPGTRLTVT.